The T cell receptor (beta chain) described here comes from a study of blood T cells in healthy people across ages. Together with a sample-barcoded 5' primer, a J-beta primer mix was included in a second PCR lasting about 6 to 11 cycles. Every sample gave at least 3 million paired-end reads containing CDR3. TCRdb called the 5' RACE reads again in MiXCR, with one record for every CDR3 protein. Among some 640,000 distinct CDR3 sequences listed, roughly 50% were seen once. The CDR3 is 17 amino acids. Per germline, CDR1 DFQATT and CDR2 SNEGSKA (reference sequence). The junction had 18 bases not matched to a gene; V was cut back by 0 bases and J by 11 bases.

This chain connects TRBV20-1 to TRBJ2-5; 10 nucleotides match TRBD2. This receptor was obtained from an older woman in good health. The specimen sequenced was blood. The CDR3: CSARDRFRLAGYNEQYF. The CDR3 DNA reads TGCAGTGCTAGAGATCGCTTTAGACTAGCGGGTTACAATGAGCAGTACTTC.